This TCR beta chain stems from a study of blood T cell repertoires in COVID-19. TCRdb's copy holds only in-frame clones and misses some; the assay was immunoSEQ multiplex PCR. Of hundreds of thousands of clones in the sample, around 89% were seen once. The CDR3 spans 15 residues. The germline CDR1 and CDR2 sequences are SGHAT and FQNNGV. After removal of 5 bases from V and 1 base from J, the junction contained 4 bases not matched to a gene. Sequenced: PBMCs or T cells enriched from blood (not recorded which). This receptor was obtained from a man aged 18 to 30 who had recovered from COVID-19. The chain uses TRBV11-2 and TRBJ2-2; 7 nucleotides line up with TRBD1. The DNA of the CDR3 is TGTGCCAGCAGCACGCGGACAGGGAACACCGGGGAGCTGTTTTTT. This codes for CASSTRTGNTGELFF. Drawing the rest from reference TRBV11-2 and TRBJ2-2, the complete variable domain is EAGVAQSPRYKIIEKRQSVAFWCNPISGHATLYWYQQILGQGPKLLIQFQNNGVVDDSQLPKDRFSAERLKGVDSTLKIQPAKLEDSAVYLCASSTRTGNTGELFFGEGSRLTVL.